This entry features one T cell receptor beta chain sequence. TCRdb keeps only in-frame clones here, not all; method: immunoSEQ multiplex PCR. The sample yields 150,000 to 200,000 clones, about four fifths seen once. CDR1 is GTSNPN and CDR2 is SVGIG in the germline V gene (reference sequence). The CDR3 length is 11 residues. With 2 bases removed from V and 8 bases from J, the gap between germline ends came to 9 bases. This entry comes from a study of blood T cell repertoires in COVID-19. The sequence was obtained from a woman of 80 years or more with COVID-19, enrolled during active disease. The chain carries TRBV30 and TRBJ1-2; no firm D call. The sequenced sample was peripheral blood. As DNA, the CDR3 is TGTGCCTGGAGTATCCTTCAGGGCTACACCTTC. Amino acids: CAWSILQGYTF.